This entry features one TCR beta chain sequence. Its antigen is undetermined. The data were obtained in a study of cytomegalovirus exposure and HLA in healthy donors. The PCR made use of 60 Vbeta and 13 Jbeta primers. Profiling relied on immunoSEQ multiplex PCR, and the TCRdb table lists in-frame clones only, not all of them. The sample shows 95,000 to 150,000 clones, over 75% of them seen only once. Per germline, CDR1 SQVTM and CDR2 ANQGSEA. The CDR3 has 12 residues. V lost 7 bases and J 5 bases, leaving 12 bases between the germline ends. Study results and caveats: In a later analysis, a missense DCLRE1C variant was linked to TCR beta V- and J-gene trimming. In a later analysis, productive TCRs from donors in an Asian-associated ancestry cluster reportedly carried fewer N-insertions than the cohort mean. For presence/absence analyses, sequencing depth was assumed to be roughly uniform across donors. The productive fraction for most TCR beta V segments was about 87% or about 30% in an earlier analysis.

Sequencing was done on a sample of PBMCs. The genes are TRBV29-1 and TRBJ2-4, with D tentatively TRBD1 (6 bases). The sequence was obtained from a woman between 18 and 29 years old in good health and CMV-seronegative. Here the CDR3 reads CSADSSQNIQYF. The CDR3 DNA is TGCAGCGCGGACAGCAGCCAAAACATTCAGTACTTC.